This T cell receptor beta chain stems from a study of a mutant IDH1 vaccine in newly diagnosed glioma. Study-wide context: Vaccination was launched 4-6 weeks after radiotherapy alone, or with temozolomide cycles. There were roughly 62% males and roughly 38% females among treated patients, whose mean age was 40.4 years.

Note on this clone: Its antigen is still unknown.

Specified time point: week 11, during vaccination. In every dose of vaccine, 300 ug of mutant IDH1 20-mer peptide was given alongside topical imiquimod. Every donor had a new WHO grade 3 or 4 astrocytoma that was IDH1-mutant, with loss of nuclear ATRX. Germline-derived CDR1 and CDR2 are SNHLY and FYNNEI. Trimming removed 5 bases from V and 2 bases from J; junction bases left unmatched: 7. This CDR3 comprises 15 residues. The repertoire was sequenced with immunoSEQ multiplex PCR; TCRdb's copy has only in-frame clones and lacks some. The data contain tens of thousands of clones, around 73% of them seen just once; the ten biggest clones take up around 8.3%.

The V call is TRBV2, the J call TRBJ2-5, with 8 positions matching TRBD2. The specimen was PBMCs, collected from a glioma patient whose treatment included an IDH1 peptide vaccine. This receptor was taken from a woman under 30 with glioma. The CDR3 is CASSPQSGSQETQYF. The CDR3 bases are TGTGCCAGCAGTCCCCAAAGCGGGAGTCAAGAGACCCAGTACTTC.